A selection of T cell receptor beta chains follows, all from one sample in a study of CD8 T cells in Susac syndrome. Each CDR3 protein gets one entry after TCRdb re-called the immunoSEQ multiplex PCR reads with MiXCR. The sample has 150,000 to 200,000 distinct CDR3 sequences, roughly 95% seen once; the top ten hold roughly 0.12%. Source material: CD4+ T cells from PBMCs. The receptors here all came from a human donor with Susac syndrome. CDR3s leave out the opening cysteine and the closing phenylalanine or tryptophan.

V: TRBV3-1; CDR3: ASSLTLAGAADTQY
V: TRBV20-1; CDR3: SELGAGYTDTQY
V: TRBV20-1; CDR3: SPSPLAGGTYEQY
V: TRBV10-3; CDR3: AISPTDRYGYT
V: TRBV27; CDR3: ASSSSVGAATYEQY
V: TRBV4-3; CDR3: ASSQEASGGLYNEQF
V: TRBV5-4; CDR3: ASSLDGSRGETQY
V: TRBV20-1; CDR3: SARDPPGGTEAF
V: TRBV29-1; CDR3: SVEAPGSQETQY
V: TRBV4-2; CDR3: ASSRRGSSTDTQY
V: TRBV5-4; CDR3: ASSLVTRNNEQF
V: TRBV7-9; CDR3: ASSLRGGGGTQY
V: TRBV29-1; CDR3: SVEGDTDTQY
V: TRBV27; CDR3: ASSSREGKNNEQF
V: TRBV27; CDR3: ASRETQY
V: TRBV9; CDR3: ASTHGGLGETQY
V: TRBV12-3/TRBV12-4; CDR3: ASSITSGYEQY
V: TRBV6-2/TRBV6-3; CDR3: ASSNPQNTGQSNTEAF
V: TRBV7-3; CDR3: ASSLRDRGTGANVLT
V: TRBV6-2/TRBV6-3; CDR3: ASSYDQGSYNEQF